This TCR beta chain came from a study of CD8 T cells in Susac syndrome. Trimming took off 3 bases at V and 8 bases at J, with 10 bases between the two ends. This CDR3 has 12 residues. Germline V gene data show CDR1 as SGHTA and CDR2 as FQGTGA. Reverse transcription of roughly 0.5 to 1 ug RNA used random hexamers. TCRdb itself ran the immunoSEQ multiplex PCR reads through MiXCR, one entry per CDR3 protein. The sample shows around 90,000 distinct CDR3 sequences, 96% of them seen only once. What was sequenced was CD8+ T cells from PBMCs. This chain joins TRBV7-3 and TRBJ1-1; D ambiguous. The receptor was derived from a human donor with Susac syndrome. The CDR3 spells CASSFEGREAFF. In DNA, the CDR3 is TGTGCCAGCAGCTTCGAGGGCAGGGAAGCTTTCTTT.